This T cell receptor (beta chain) derives from a study of T cell repertoires in cytomegalovirus infection. Study context: Public TCR beta signatures provided an indication of both CMV infection and a matching HLA type.

Worth noting for this clonotype: Its antigen remains unknown.

Study conclusions and caveats: Across the ex vivo response, the dominant clonotypes were HLA-C-restricted CMV-specific TCR beta clonotypes. Cumulative frequency of public TCR beta families picked out carriers of CMV plus the relevant HLA.

MiXCR was run by TCRdb on the reads, yielding one entry per CDR3 protein. The sample carries 350,000 to 450,000 distinct CDR3 sequences, 15% to 20% recorded once. In germline, CDR1 is LNHDA, CDR2 SQIVND (reference sequence). The CDR3 is made up of 13 amino acids. Germline trimming cut 3 bases from V and 10 bases from J; bases unmatched to any gene: 2. The chain recombines TRBV19 with TRBJ2-1, with 11 bases matching TRBD2. The clonotype was recovered from a human donor in good health (CMV status not recorded). Some clones in this sample may be carry-over from other donors' samples. Sequencing input: PBMCs. Here the CDR3 reads CASSMGTSGEQFF. The CDR3 region has the DNA TGTGCCAGTAGTATGGGGACTAGCGGAGAGCAGTTCTTC.